This is a list of T cell receptor beta chains from one sample in a study of T cell responses to AZD1222 COVID-19 vaccine. The repertoire was sequenced with immunoSEQ multiplex PCR; TCRdb's copy has only in-frame clones and lacks some. The sample consists of 90,000 to 120,000 clones, around 90% of them appearing once. Sequenced material: peripheral blood, taken on day 0 of AZD1222 vaccination. These receptor sequences come from an adult in good health. CDR3s include the opening cysteine and the closing phenylalanine or tryptophan. A D gene is named only where the DNA matches it firmly. The size field is filled for only some rows; it gives once, few, many or a size class.

-,TRBJ1-2,-,TRBV5-6,CASSLSQVLPGGYTF,TGTGCCAGCAGCTTGTCTCAGGTGCTGCCTGGTGGCTACACCTTC
-,TRBJ1-2,TRBD1,TRBV19,CATLDRGETNYGYTF,TGTGCCACCTTGGACAGGGGGGAAACTAACTATGGCTACACCTTC
-,TRBJ1-3,-,TRBV30,CALEGGPSSGNTIYF,TGTGCCTTAGAAGGGGGTCCAAGCTCTGGAAACACCATATATTTT
-,TRBJ2-7,-,TRBV18,CASSPVQLPYEQYF,TGTGCCAGCTCACCAGTTCAATTGCCGTACGAGCAGTACTTC
-,TRBJ1-5,-,TRBV7-3,CASSCKGHEVRKNQPQHF,TGTGCCAGCAGTTGTAAGGGCCATGAGGTTAGAAAAAATCAGCCCCAGCATTTT
-,TRBJ2-1,-,TRBV6-4,CASSDQGGSYNEQFF,TGTGCCAGCAGCGACCAGGGGGGGTCCTACAATGAGCAGTTCTTC
-,TRBJ2-2,-,TRBV6-5,CASSKGRRNTGELFF,TGTGCCAGCAGTAAGGGGCGCCGGAACACCGGGGAGCTGTTTTTT
-,TRBJ2-7,-,TRBV19,CASSYLGTYEQYF,TGTGCCAGTAGCTATCTTGGGACCTACGAGCAGTACTTC
-,TRBJ1-4,-,TRBV7-2,CASSLDGRSGLFF,TGTGCCAGCAGCTTAGACGGCAGGTCAGGACTGTTTTTT
-,TRBJ1-6,TRBD1,TRBV5-6,CASSFSPPRDRYSPLHF,TGTGCCAGCAGCTTTTCCCCCCCCAGGGACAGGTATTCACCCCTCCACTTT
-,TRBJ2-7,-,TRBV29-1,CSVVEQTYEQYF,TGCAGCGTTGTTGAACAAACCTACGAGCAGTACTTC
-,TRBJ1-6,-,TRBV10-3,CAISTRGSSYNSPLHF,TGTGCCATCAGCACGAGGGGAAGCTCCTATAATTCACCCCTCCACTTT
-,TRBJ2-1,TRBD2,TRBV15,CATSRTGGPYNEQFF,TGTGCCACCAGCAGGACGGGGGGACCCTACAATGAGCAGTTCTTC
-,TRBJ1-1,-,TRBV5-4,CASTSKQGNTEAFF,TGTGCCAGCACCTCGAAGCAGGGGAACACTGAAGCTTTCTTT
-,TRBJ1-6,-,TRBV3-1/TRBV3-2,CASSQGNYNSPLHF,TGTGCCAGCAGCCAGGGCAACTATAATTCACCCCTCCACTTT
-,TRBJ2-3,TRBD2,TRBV4-3,CASRHTSGATPSTDTQYF,TGCGCCAGCAGGCATACTAGCGGGGCCACACCTAGCACAGATACGCAGTATTTT
once,TRBJ1-1,-,TRBV5-6,CASSWGTAEAFF,TGTGCCAGCAGCTGGGGCACGGCTGAAGCTTTCTTT
-,TRBJ2-5,-,TRBV5-4,CASSLRWAKETQYF,TGTGCCAGCAGCTTGCGGTGGGCGAAAGAGACCCAGTACTTC
-,TRBJ2-7,-,TRBV6-1,CASSAYGVAGSYEQYF,TGTGCCAGCAGTGCGTACGGGGTTGCGGGCTCCTACGAGCAGTACTTC
-,TRBJ2-7,-,TRBV6-2/TRBV6-3,CASSSLTSSYEQYF,TGTGCCAGCAGCTCCTTGACCAGCTCCTACGAGCAGTACTTC
-,TRBJ1-1,-,TRBV28,CASITQGPKAFF,TGTGCCAGCATCACTCAGGGCCCAAAAGCTTTCTTT
-,TRBJ1-3,-,TRBV10-2,CASSAGSGNTIYF,TGCGCCAGCAGTGCAGGGTCAGGAAACACCATATATTTT
-,TRBJ1-6,-,TRBV30,CAWSVPDPSSYNSPLHF,TGTGCCTGGAGTGTACCGGACCCGAGCTCCTATAATTCACCCCTCCACTTT
few,TRBJ2-7,TRBD1,TRBV7-8,CASSSRGQIYEQYF,TGTGCCAGCAGTTCCCGGGGACAGATCTACGAGCAGTACTTC
-,TRBJ1-6,TRBD1,TRBV11-2,CASSLTGDPNSPLHF,TGTGCCAGCAGCTTAACAGGGGATCCTAATTCACCCCTCCACTTT
once,TRBJ1-1,TRBD1,TRBV29-1,CSVVGFPGQGRNTEAFF,TGCAGCGTGGTCGGTTTCCCAGGACAGGGGAGAAACACTGAAGCTTTCTTT
-,TRBJ1-4,TRBD1,TRBV19,CASGADRGREKLFF,TGTGCCAGCGGGGCAGACAGGGGGCGTGAAAAACTGTTTTTT
-,TRBJ1-5,-,TRBV6-2/TRBV6-3,CASSSRVNNQPQHF,TGTGCCAGCAGTTCCCGGGTTAACAATCAGCCCCAGCATTTT
few,TRBJ2-5,-,TRBV5-1,CASGLAVPRETQYF,TGCGCCAGCGGCCTTGCGGTGCCGCGCGAGACCCAGTACTTC
-,TRBJ1-2,-,TRBV5-1,CASSLEMEAGSGYTF,TGCGCCAGCAGCTTGGAGATGGAGGCCGGGAGTGGCTACACCTTC
-,TRBJ2-1,TRBD2,TRBV19,CASRTLAGTYNEQFF,TGTGCCAGTAGGACACTAGCGGGGACTTACAATGAGCAGTTCTTC
-,TRBJ2-3,-,TRBV7-3,CASSLRAGSTDTQYF,TGTGCCAGCAGCTTACGGGCGGGGAGCACAGATACGCAGTATTTT
-,TRBJ1-2,-,TRBV20-1,CSATVGYGYTF,TGCAGTGCTACTGTAGGCTATGGCTACACCTTC
-,TRBJ1-2,-,TRBV27,CASRSPTRNYGYTF,TGTGCCAGCAGATCCCCGACCCGGAACTATGGCTACACCTTC
-,TRBJ1-3,-,TRBV4-3,CASSAGSPGNTIYF,TGCGCCAGCAGCGCGGGATCGCCTGGAAACACCATATATTTT
-,TRBJ2-1,-,TRBV2,CASRGGGNEQFF,TGTGCCAGCAGGGGAGGGGGCAATGAGCAGTTCTTC
-,TRBJ2-1,TRBD1,TRBV5-4,CASSLVGQGSYNEQFF,TGTGCCAGCAGCTTGGTGGGACAGGGGTCCTACAATGAGCAGTTCTTC
-,TRBJ2-7,-,TRBV12-1,CASRLGFGLGEQYF,TGTGCCAGCAGGTTAGGGTTTGGGTTGGGGGAGCAGTACTTC
-,TRBJ1-6,-,TRBV4-3,CASSPTGVGRMGSPLHF,TGCGCCAGCAGCCCGACAGGTGTGGGAAGGATGGGATCACCCCTCCACTTT
-,TRBJ1-5,TRBD1,TRBV29-1,CSVRQGDPGGPQHF,TGCAGCGTACGACAGGGGGACCCGGGAGGGCCCCAGCATTTT
-,TRBJ2-1,-,TRBV5-6,CASSSGQAYNEQFF,TGTGCCAGCAGCTCGGGGCAGGCCTACAATGAGCAGTTCTTC
-,TRBJ2-7,-,TRBV4-1,CASSQDDQGWYEQYF,TGCGCCAGCAGCCAAGACGATCAGGGTTGGTACGAGCAGTACTTC
-,TRBJ2-5,TRBD2,TRBV5-1,CASSLVGLDQTTQYF,TGCGCCAGCAGCTTGGTGGGACTAGACCAAACAACCCAGTACTTC
-,TRBJ1-2,-,TRBV2,CASTLYDQTLYGYTF,TGTGCCAGCACCCTTTACGACCAGACCCTCTATGGCTACACCTTC
-,TRBJ1-1,-,TRBV3-1/TRBV3-2,CASSPEHRSITFF,TGTGCCAGCAGCCCGGAACACAGAAGCATAACTTTCTTT
-,TRBJ2-5,-,TRBV20-1,CSARRQETQYF,TGCAGTGCTAGACGGCAGGAGACCCAGTACTTC
-,TRBJ1-1,TRBD1,TRBV10-3,CAIRGTGGERNTEAFF,TGTGCCATCAGAGGGACAGGGGGTGAGAGGAACACTGAAGCTTTCTTT
-,TRBJ2-7,-,TRBV6-1,CASSEDEGGRYEQYF,TGTGCCAGCAGTGAGGATGAGGGAGGTCGCTACGAGCAGTACTTC
-,TRBJ2-7,-,TRBV2,CASSVSGAKQYF,TGTGCCAGCAGTGTGTCTGGTGCCAAGCAGTACTTC
-,TRBJ2-2,TRBD1,TRBV10-3,CAISESGGSGTGELFF,TGTGCCATCAGTGAGTCAGGGGGCTCGGGCACCGGGGAGCTGTTTTTT
-,TRBJ1-2,-,TRBV11-2,CASSDRFATATPNYGYTF,TGTGCCAGCAGCGATAGATTTGCGACAGCAACTCCTAACTATGGCTACACCTTC
-,TRBJ1-2,-,TRBV12-3/TRBV12-4,CASSFTDGLVYTF,TGTGCCAGCAGTTTTACGGACGGGCTGGTGTACACCTTC
-,TRBJ1-6,-,TRBV27,CASSLGGVLHF,TGTGCCAGCAGTTTAGGGGGGGTCCTCCACTTT
-,TRBJ1-5,TRBD1,TRBV19,CASSADRVGLQPQHF,TGTGCCAGTAGTGCCGACAGGGTAGGACTCCAGCCCCAGCATTTT
once,TRBJ2-1,TRBD2,TRBV29-1,CSVTTSGSYNEQFF,TGCAGCGTAACGACTAGCGGGTCTTACAATGAGCAGTTCTTC
-,TRBJ2-1,-,TRBV18,CASSPPNSLGNEQFF,TGTGCCAGCTCACCACCGAATAGCTTGGGGAATGAGCAGTTCTTC
-,TRBJ2-7,-,TRBV7-2,CASSLGVGEQYF,TGTGCCAGCAGCTTAGGTGTCGGCGAGCAGTACTTC
-,TRBJ1-2,TRBD1,TRBV3-1/TRBV3-2,CASSQGEGAPLYGYTF,TGTGCCAGCAGCCAAGGGGAGGGGGCGCCCCTCTATGGCTACACCTTC